This TCR beta chain was identified in a study of blood T cell repertoires in COVID-19. Whole-study context: PBMCs, B-cell-depleted T cells, or T cells were the source of the cDNA or gDNA that made up the material.

Per germline, CDR1 ENHRY and CDR2 SYGVKD. V lost 4 bases, J lost 9 bases, and 12 bases lay in between. The CDR3 has 12 residues. Produced via immunoSEQ multiplex PCR; TCRdb's table is partial and in-frame only. Of over 150,000 clones in the sample, approximately 85% were seen once. The source material was peripheral blood. The gene calls are TRBV10-3 and TRBJ1-2; D uncertain. The receptor was isolated from a man between 60 and 75 years old with COVID-19, enrolled during active disease. CDR3 nucleotides: TGTGCCATCAGTGTTGACATGTCGCGCTACACCTTC. Its translation is CAISVDMSRYTF.